These 8 T cell receptor beta chains originate from one sample sequenced in a study of low-dose radiotherapy and immunotherapy resistance in tumors (dated by TCRdb to 2021 to 2024). First-strand cDNA was synthesized with Superscript III and a set of TRAV- and TRBV-specific primers, covering both TCRalpha and TCRbeta chains. A roughly 19-cycle PCR with Phusion amplified the TCRs, pairing a constant-region primer with the adapter that was attached to the V primers. In TCRdb, the public reads were trimmed at Q25 with fastp and aligned with MiXCR, with productive beta chains retained. Each record represents a unique CDR3 protein, reported with the most common genes and DNA among its rows. This sample comprises 13,000 to 15,000 distinct CDR3 sequences, around 50% of them detected only once. The biggest ten clones account for 3% to 4% of the sample. The receptors shown here come from a human donor with advanced metastatic prostate, ovarian, gallbladder or colorectal cancer (not recorded which). This table probably holds off-target reads from a library built for another chain.

This sequence joins TRBV24-1 and TRBJ2-5; D is perhaps TRBD1 (6 bases). The CDR3 runs to 15 residues. Germline lookup yields CDR1 KGHDR and CDR2 SFDVKD. The V end lost 5 bases, the J end lost 1 base, and 13 bases lay between the germline ends. The DNA of the CDR3 is TGTGCCACCAGTGGCACGGACAGCCTCCAAGAGACCCAGTACTTC. It codes for CATSGTDSLQETQYF.

The rearrangement joins TRBV28 to TRBJ1-1, with 9 positions matching TRBD1. The CDR3 is made up of 14 amino acids. Germline loops: CDR1 MDHEN, CDR2 SYDVKM. V was pared by 3 bases and J by 6 bases, with 5 bases of the junction left unmatched. CDR3 amino acids: CASSFGTGFSEAFF. In nucleotides, the CDR3 is TGTGCCAGCAGTTTTGGGACAGGGTTTTCTGAAGCTTTCTTT.

The chain carries TRBV20-1 and TRBJ2-5; TRBD2 matches 13 bases. V was pared by 3 bases and J by 1 base, with 14 bases of the junction left unmatched. This CDR3 has 19 residues. Germline CDR1 reads DFQATT; CDR2 reads SNEGSKA (reference sequence). The DNA for the CDR3 is TGCAGTGCTAGTTTTTTACGGACTAGCGGGAGCTTGGGCCAAGAGACCCAGTACTTC. Translated, it gives CSASFLRTSGSLGQETQYF.

The V call is TRBV6-1, the J call TRBJ2-5, with TRBD1 matching 9 bases. Per germline, CDR1 MNHNS and CDR2 SASEGT. The CDR3 totals 14 residues. The trim removed 5 bases at V and 6 bases at J, leaving 7 bases unmatched. CDR3 bases: TGTGCCAGCAGTCTACAGGGGGCCAGACAGACCCAGTACTTC. It specifies CASSLQGARQTQYF.

This chain links TRBV7-2 with TRBJ2-7; 8 nucleotides match TRBD1. V lost 4 bases and J lost 1; bases outside the gene matches: 3. Germline V lookup: CDR1 SGHTA, CDR2 FQGNSA. The CDR3 sequence is 14 residues long. The CDR3 spells CASSSRTGSYEQYF. The CDR3 nucleotides are TGTGCCAGCAGCTCCAGGACAGGGTCCTACGAGCAGTACTTC.

The V call is TRBV9, the J call TRBJ2-7; 10 positions agree with TRBD1. Germline trimming cut 4 bases from V and 0 bases from J; bases unmatched to any gene: 16. The germline V gene has CDR1 SGDLS and CDR2 YYNGEE. This CDR3 comprises 19 residues. The CDR3 DNA reads as TGTGCCAGCAGCCCCTTGGGACAGGGGCTTAGCGAATACTCCTACGAGCAGTACTTC. Residues: CASSPLGQGLSEYSYEQYF.

CDR3 residues: CASSPGSGRAVSNEQFF. The CDR3, as DNA: TGTGCCAGCAGTCCCGGTAGCGGGAGGGCCGTTAGCAATGAGCAGTTCTTC. V gene TRBV28 combines with J gene TRBJ2-1, with 11 positions matching TRBD2. CDR1 and CDR2 from the germline V gene are MDHEN and SYDVKM. The CDR3 loop spans 17 amino acids. V was clipped by 5 bases and J by 6 bases; unmatched bases: 12.

V and J are TRBV29-1 and TRBJ2-3; D gene unclear. The germline V and J ends were trimmed by 5 bases and 0 bases, with 12 bases remaining between them. Germline-derived CDR1 and CDR2 are SQVTM and ANQGSEA. This CDR3 has 14 residues. For the CDR3, the DNA is TGCAGCGTTCACGATGGGCAGAGCACAGATACGCAGTATTTT. Translated, it gives CSVHDGQSTDTQYF.